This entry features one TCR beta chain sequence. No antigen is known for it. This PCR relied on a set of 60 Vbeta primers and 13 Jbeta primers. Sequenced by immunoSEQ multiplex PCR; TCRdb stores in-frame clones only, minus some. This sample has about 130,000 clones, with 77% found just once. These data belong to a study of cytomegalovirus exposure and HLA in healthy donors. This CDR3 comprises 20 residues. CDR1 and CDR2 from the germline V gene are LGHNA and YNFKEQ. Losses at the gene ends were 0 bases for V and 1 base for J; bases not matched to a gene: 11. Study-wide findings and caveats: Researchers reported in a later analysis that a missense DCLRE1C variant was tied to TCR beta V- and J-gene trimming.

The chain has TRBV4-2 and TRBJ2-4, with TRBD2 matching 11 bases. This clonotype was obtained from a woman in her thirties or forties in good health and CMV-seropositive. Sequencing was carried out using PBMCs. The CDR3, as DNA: TGTGCCAGCAGCCAAGAAACGACTAGCGGGATCGGGGGGGCCAAAAACATTCAGTACTTC. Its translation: CASSQETTSGIGGAKNIQYF.